The sequence of this T cell receptor (beta chain) was determined in a study of long-term antiretroviral therapy in people with HIV (dated by TCRdb to about 2022). Broadly, across the study: Collection of the earliest samples took place about a decade ahead of the 2015 WHO recommendation for immediate ART, at a time when ART was typically delayed until CD4 counts fell. A retrospective serial study tested whether changes in peripheral blood TRB repertoire composition and diversity were associated with ART initiation and durable HIV suppression. From some 30 adults with confirmed HIV infection, the cohort provided some 200 cryopreserved PBMC samples, gathered serially across a mean of around 6 years (range 1-12). About 40% of the roughly 30 participants with HIV were female. No cross-contamination during QIAcube processing was shown when test extractions of a monoclonal T-cell line were performed alongside a few dozen polyclonal samples. The paper as a whole reports these results and caveats: Expanded TRB clones identified before ART initiation dominated the repertoire at all time points, although this dominance fluctuated and declined in many PLHIV after ART. The samples span the years 2004 to 2017, and the ART regimens used may be less effective than current regimens. No data were available on ART adherence, viral resistance or therapy changes, limiting inferences about post-ART repertoire changes. A significant increase in TRB diversity was found to be associated with ART initiation, although TRB diversity was observed to remain significantly below that of transplant donor controls even after long-term ART. Because pre-ART samples had limited cell numbers, profiling was done on unsorted PBMC rather than on sorted CD4+ and CD8+ T cells. CDR3 length ranges in HIV repertoires were narrower than in controls, and network structure suggested an antigen-experienced repertoire with only a slight naive shift after ART. Because PBMC availability was limited, only the TCR beta chain was sequenced, with no alpha chain pairing.

Sequences SQVTM (CDR1) and ANQGSEA (CDR2) are obtained from the germline V gene. Germline trimming amounts to 6 bases on V and 0 bases on J, with 8 as the count of junction bases outside the gene matches. The CDR3 contains 14 residues, cysteine and phenylalanine counted. The only DNA kept is the CDR3, 42 bases in frame from the first base. Concerning this clone: The antigen it binds to is not known. Qualities for individual bases were not recorded, and no much larger clone is one base off.

To be included, a participant needed at least one PBMC sample from before ART initiation plus at least two post-ART samples. All participants with HIV were treated in the United States of America. Before DNA extraction, cryopreserved samples of roughly 0.85-10 million PBMC were thawed and washed. At the time of the earliest PBMC sample, participants with HIV were aged between about 20 and 54 years. PBMC samples from each participant spanned 1-4 timepoints before ART initiation and 2-8 timepoints after ART initiation, with a median of 7 samples. For every participant, serial HIV viral load, CD4+ T-cell count, ART history and demographic data were obtained. Genomic DNA was extracted from unsorted PBMC with a Qiagen kit on a QIAcube, with processing performed in batches of 12 samples. The immunoSEQ hsTCRB v3.0 assay was used at survey level resolution for TRB variable region sequencing. TRB sequencing targeted a depth of 40,000-50,000 T-cell genomes per sample. An Illumina MiSeq with a v3 150-cycle kit was used to sequence the pooled TRB libraries. On the authors' methods: Repertoire analysis was run in R within a reproducible Nextflow workflow that covered QC, data transformation and analysis. LymphoSeq2, an R package for exploring AIRR-Seq data, was used to implement custom analyses. A handful of samples yielding fewer than 5000 total TRB sequences were excluded, leaving 188 analyzed HIV repertoires. Among the approximately 200 retained HIV repertoires, fewer than 65 were collected before ART initiation and around 130 after ART initiation. Each repertoire was downsampled to 5000 TRB nucleotide sequences, and summary statistics were averaged across 100 downsampling iterations. The analysis kept only TRB sequences whose CDR3 regions were at least seven amino acids long. Diversity was measured with a Shannon entropy-derived clonality score and the Gini coefficient. In the repertoire networks, any two of the top 5000 CDR3 amino acid sequences were connected whenever the two sequences differed by an edit distance of one. GLIPH2 predicted antigen specificity groups and MHC restriction for TRB CDR3 amino acid sequences. Known CMV, EBV, HIV or tissue antigen associations were flagged by matching CDR3 amino acid sequences against VDJdb and McPAS-TCR. Pre-ART, post-ART and control groups were compared with Wilcoxon signed-rank tests and Holm-Bonferroni correction. Not all clones reach the TCRdb copy of this immuneACCESS table, which keeps in-frame sequences only. Checked studies attribute under half of the gap to unresolved V genes and leave the rest unexplained. That table is the source of V, J and clone size, and D and trimming were worked out from the DNA. Recorded for this sample are 9,500 to 11,000 clones; roughly 80% of them occurred a single time. 20% to 25% of the sample is in the top ten clones.

The chain employs TRBV29-1 and TRBJ2-7; 7 bases in the middle match TRBD1. The source of this sequence is a man in his forties or fifties with HIV. This material consisted of unsorted PBMCs, taken roughly 7 years after starting antiretroviral therapy. The DNA sequence is TGCAGCGTCCAGACAGGGACCAGCTCCTACGAGCAGTACTTC. Its protein is CSVQTGTSSYEQYF.